The T cell receptor beta chain under discussion was sequenced for a study of T cell changes during pregnancy in multiple sclerosis. Sequencing used immunoSEQ multiplex PCR; TCRdb keeps in-frame clones, though not all of them. The sample has 84,000 or so clones, less than 95% seen once. This CDR3 region has 15 residues. Germline CDR1 LNHDA, CDR2 SQIVND (reference sequence). Trimming took 6 bases from V and 0 from J, leaving 15 bases between them. This TCR came from a female donor with multiple sclerosis, enrolled in a pregnancy study. The J gene is TRBJ2-7, the V gene TRBV19, with D possibly TRBD2 on 6 matching bases. Here the sequenced sample was peripheral blood, taken in the third trimester of pregnancy. CDR3 in DNA: TGTGCCAGTAGCTCGGCGGGGTCGAGCTCCTACGAGCAGTACTTC. It is translated as CASSSAGSSSYEQYF.